This T cell receptor (beta chain) is drawn from a study of T-cell reconstitution after alpha-beta-depleted transplantation in children. Study-level points and caveats: Diversity and T-cell counts at one year after transplant derived mostly from new T cells. In some patients, recipient T cells and intrathymic progenitors surviving conditioning explained high day-60 diversity.

Preparing the TCRbeta library involved the use of unique molecular identifiers. Via MiXCR, TCRdb re-called the PCR reads, giving one row per CDR3 protein. Counted here are 500,000 to 750,000 distinct CDR3 sequences, 25% to 30% occurring once; the ten biggest clones make up under 45%. On this clonotype itself: Antigen unknown.

The germline CDR1 and CDR2 sequences are DFQATT and SNEGSKA (reference sequence). The trim removed 0 bases at V and 1 base at J, leaving 9 bases unmatched. The CDR3 is 17 amino acids. The chain carries TRBV20-1 and TRBJ2-1; 7 positions match TRBD2. The sample consisted of PBMCs, taken before TCRalphabeta/CD19-depleted stem cell transplant. The sequence was obtained from a boy under two years old with Wiskott-Aldrich syndrome, due to receive a stem cell transplant. The CDR3 here is CSARDRRGTLSYNEQFF. CDR3 nucleotide sequence: TGCAGTGCTAGAGATAGGCGGGGGACCCTTTCCTACAATGAGCAGTTCTTC.